The present T cell receptor beta chain was sequenced within a study of T cells in Graves' hyperthyroidism and ophthalmopathy. Study conclusions and caveats: Ophthalmopathy, as predicted by the model, came a median about six months after the prediction. Most clonotypes expanded in thyroid above 0.001 were likewise present in blood.

Ophthalmopathy cases met thresholds of Clinical Activity Score at least 3, NOSPECS grade at least 4 and duration under 3 months. This clonotype came up many times. Its antigen remains unidentified. The source material, RNA transcripts, was used to amplify TCR beta CDR3 regions. Initially, a first-round RT-PCR of the TCR CDR3 employed the HTBI primer set. TCRdb re-called the multiplex PCR reads with MiXCR, one entry per CDR3 protein. This sample has approximately 690,000 distinct CDR3 sequences, with approximately 15% found just once. The receptor's source is a woman aged 50 to 65 with Graves' ophthalmopathy. Sequenced: blood.

The CDR3 spells CASTLRPGLAGETQYF. The DNA of the CDR3 is TGTGCCAGCACACTTCGACCGGGACTAGCGGGAGAGACCCAGTACTTC. V and J are TRBV6-2 or TRBV6-3 and TRBJ2-5; TRBD2 matches at 12 bases. With 7 bases clipped from V and 4 bases from J, the junction kept 10 bases outside the gene matches. CDR1 and CDR2 from the germline V gene are MNHEY and SVGEGT. CDR3 length: 16 amino acids.